This T cell receptor (beta chain) came from a study of human T cells and chemical hapten exposure. Study observations and caveats: Sensitizing with DPC caused no change in TCRs above 1 in 1000 frequency.

TCRdb passed the RACE reads through MiXCR, listing each CDR3 protein once. There are under 75,000 distinct CDR3 sequences in the sample; 7.5% to 9.5% occur only once, and roughly 3.8% lies in the top ten. Specified time point: patch test 2, 6 weeks after DPC sensitization. Treatment denoted: therapeutic diphenylcyclopropenone sensitization with weekly scalp DPC. The germline gives CDR1 SQVTM, CDR2 ANQGSEA. The CDR3 loop spans 16 amino acids. V trimming: 8 bases; J trimming: 7 bases; junction bases outside the gene matches: 15. This clonotype was seen at least ten times. Its target is not known. This receptor was taken from a woman aged 45 to 65 with alopecia areata. Some clones in this sample may be carry-over from other donors' samples. This chain links TRBV29-1 with TRBJ2-1; TRBD1 agrees at 12 bases. The sample consisted of whole blood, taken in connection with sensitization to the hapten diphenylcyclopropenone (DPC). Here the CDR3 DNA reads TGCAGCCTTCTCTCCACTCCGGGACAGGGGGCTAATGAGCAGTTCTTC. It translates to CSLLSTPGQGANEQFF.